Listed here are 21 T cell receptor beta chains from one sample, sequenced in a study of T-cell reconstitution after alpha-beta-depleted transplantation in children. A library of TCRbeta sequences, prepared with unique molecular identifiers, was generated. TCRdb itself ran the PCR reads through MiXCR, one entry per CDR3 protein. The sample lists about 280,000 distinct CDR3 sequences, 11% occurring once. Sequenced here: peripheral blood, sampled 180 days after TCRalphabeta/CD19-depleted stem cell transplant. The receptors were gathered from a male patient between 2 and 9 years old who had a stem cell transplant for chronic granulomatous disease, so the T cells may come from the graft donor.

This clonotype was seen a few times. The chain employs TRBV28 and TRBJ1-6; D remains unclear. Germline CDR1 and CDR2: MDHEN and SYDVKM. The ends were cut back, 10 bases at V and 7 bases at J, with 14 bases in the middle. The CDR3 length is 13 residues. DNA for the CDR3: TGTGCCACCAAGGGAGGTGTGAATTCACCCCTCCACTTT. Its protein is CATKGGVNSPLHF.

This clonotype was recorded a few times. CDR3: CASSLTPDGYSGNTIYF. CDR3 nucleotide sequence: TGTGCCAGCAGTTTAACCCCCGACGGGTACTCTGGAAACACCATATATTTT. The rearrangement links TRBV2 to TRBJ1-3; D ambiguous. Germline assignment: CDR1 SNHLY and CDR2 FYNNEI. The CDR3 contains 17 residues. Trimming left V 5 bases short and J 0 bases short, with 17 bases between.

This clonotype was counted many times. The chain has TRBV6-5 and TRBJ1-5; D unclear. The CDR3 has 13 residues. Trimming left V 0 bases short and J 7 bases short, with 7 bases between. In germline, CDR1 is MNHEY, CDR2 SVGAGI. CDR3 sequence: CASSYSTLQPQHF. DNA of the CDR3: TGTGCCAGCAGTTACTCGACGCTGCAGCCCCAGCATTTT.

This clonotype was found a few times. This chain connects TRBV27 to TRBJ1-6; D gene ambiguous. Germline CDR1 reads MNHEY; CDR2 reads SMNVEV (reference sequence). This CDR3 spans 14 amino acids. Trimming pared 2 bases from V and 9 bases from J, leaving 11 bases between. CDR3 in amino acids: CASSLKTRASPLHF. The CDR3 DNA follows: TGTGCCAGCAGTTTAAAGACACGGGCTTCACCCCTCCACTTT.

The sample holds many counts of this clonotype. CDR3 DNA sequence: TGCAGCGTGATGAGGCAGGGAGTGGGGTCCTACGAGCAGTACTTC. Residues: CSVMRQGVGSYEQYF. The chain links TRBV29-1 to TRBJ2-7; possibly TRBD1 or TRBD2 for D (5 bases each). V was pared by 6 bases and J by 1 base, with 19 bases between. This CDR3 region has 15 residues. Germline V gives CDR1 SQVTM, CDR2 ANQGSEA.

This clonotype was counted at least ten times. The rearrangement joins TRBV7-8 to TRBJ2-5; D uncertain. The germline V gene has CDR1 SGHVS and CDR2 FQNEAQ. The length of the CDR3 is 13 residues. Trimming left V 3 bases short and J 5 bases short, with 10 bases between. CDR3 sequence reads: CASSFVGTETQYF. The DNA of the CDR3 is TGTGCCAGCAGCTTTGTGGGTACGGAGACCCAGTACTTC. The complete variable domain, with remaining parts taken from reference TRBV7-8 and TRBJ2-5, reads GAGVSQSPRYKVAKRGQDVALRCDPISGHVSLFWYQQALGQGPEFLTYFQNEAQLDKSGLPSDRFFAERPEGSVSTLKIQRTQQEDSAVYLCASSFVGTETQYFGPGTRLLVL.

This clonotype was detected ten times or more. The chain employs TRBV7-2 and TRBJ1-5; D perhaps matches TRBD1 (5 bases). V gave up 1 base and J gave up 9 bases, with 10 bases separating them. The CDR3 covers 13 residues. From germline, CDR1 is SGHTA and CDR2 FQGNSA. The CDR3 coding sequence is TGTGCCAGCAGCTTAGAGGGGTGGGGGCCCCAGCATTTT. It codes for CASSLEGWGPQHF.

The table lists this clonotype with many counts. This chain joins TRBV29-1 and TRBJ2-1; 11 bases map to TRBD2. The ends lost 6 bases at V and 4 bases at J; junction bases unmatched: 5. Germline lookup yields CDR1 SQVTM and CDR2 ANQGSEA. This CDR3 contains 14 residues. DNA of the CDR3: TGCAGCGTAGCCGGGACTAGCGGTTACAATGAGCAGTTCTTC. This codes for CSVAGTSGYNEQFF.

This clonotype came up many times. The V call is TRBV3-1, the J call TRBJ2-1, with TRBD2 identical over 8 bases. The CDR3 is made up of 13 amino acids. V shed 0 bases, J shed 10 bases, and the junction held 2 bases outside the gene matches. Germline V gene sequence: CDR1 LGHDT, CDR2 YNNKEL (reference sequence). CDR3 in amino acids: CASSQDKREEQFF. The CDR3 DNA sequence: TGTGCCAGCAGCCAAGATAAGCGGGAGGAGCAGTTCTTC.

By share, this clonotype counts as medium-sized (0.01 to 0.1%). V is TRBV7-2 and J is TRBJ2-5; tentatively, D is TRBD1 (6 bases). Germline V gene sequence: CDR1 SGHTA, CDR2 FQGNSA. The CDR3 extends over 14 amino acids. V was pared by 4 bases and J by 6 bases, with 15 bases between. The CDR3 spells CASSSPDRTQTQYF. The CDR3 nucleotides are TGTGCCAGCAGCTCTCCCGACAGGACCCAGACCCAGTACTTC.

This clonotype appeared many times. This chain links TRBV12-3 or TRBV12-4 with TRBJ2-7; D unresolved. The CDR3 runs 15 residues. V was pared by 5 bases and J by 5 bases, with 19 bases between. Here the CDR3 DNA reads TGTGCCAGCAGTCCAAACATGAGTTGGCTAGACGAGCAGTACTTC. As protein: CASSPNMSWLDEQYF.

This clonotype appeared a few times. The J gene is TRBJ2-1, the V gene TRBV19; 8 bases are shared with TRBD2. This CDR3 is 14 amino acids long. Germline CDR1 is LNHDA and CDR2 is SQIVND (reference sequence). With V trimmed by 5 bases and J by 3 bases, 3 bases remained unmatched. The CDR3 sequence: CASSWRGDYNEQFF. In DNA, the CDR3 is TGTGCCAGTAGTTGGCGGGGGGACTACAATGAGCAGTTCTTC.

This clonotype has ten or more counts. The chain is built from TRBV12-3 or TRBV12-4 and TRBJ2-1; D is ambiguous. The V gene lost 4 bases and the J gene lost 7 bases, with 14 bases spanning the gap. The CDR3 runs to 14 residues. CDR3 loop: CASSSTTPGNEQFF. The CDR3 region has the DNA TGTGCCAGCAGTTCTACTACCCCCGGTAATGAGCAGTTCTTC.

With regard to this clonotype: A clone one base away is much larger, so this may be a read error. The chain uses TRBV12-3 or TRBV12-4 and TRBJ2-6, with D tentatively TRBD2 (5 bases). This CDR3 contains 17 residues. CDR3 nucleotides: TGTACCAGCAGTCCCCTCCTAGGGAGCTCTGGGGCCAACGTCCTGACTTTC. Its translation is CTSSPLLGSSGANVLTF.

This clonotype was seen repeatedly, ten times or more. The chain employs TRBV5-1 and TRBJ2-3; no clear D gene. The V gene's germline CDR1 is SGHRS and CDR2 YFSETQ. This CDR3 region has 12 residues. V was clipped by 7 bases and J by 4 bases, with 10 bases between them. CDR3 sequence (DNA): TGCGCCAGCGGTGTGGAAGCAGATACGCAGTATTTT. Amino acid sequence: CASGVEADTQYF.

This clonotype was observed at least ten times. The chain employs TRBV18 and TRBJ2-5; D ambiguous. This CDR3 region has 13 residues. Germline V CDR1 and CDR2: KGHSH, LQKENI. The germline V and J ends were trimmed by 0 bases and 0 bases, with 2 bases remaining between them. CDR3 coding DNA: TGTGCCAGCTCACCACCCAACCAAGAGACCCAGTACTTC. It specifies CASSPPNQETQYF.

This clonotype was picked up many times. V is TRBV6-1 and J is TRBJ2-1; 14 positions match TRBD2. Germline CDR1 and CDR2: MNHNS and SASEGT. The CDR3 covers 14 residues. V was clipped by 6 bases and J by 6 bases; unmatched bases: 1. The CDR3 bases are TGTGCCAGCAGGGGGACTAGCGGGAGCAATGAGCAGTTCTTC. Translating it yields CASRGTSGSNEQFF.

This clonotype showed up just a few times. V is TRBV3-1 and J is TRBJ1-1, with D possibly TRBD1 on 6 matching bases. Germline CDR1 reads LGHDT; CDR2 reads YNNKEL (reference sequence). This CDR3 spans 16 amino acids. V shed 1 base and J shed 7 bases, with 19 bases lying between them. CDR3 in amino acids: CASSQGGGRVLGEAFF. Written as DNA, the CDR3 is TGTGCCAGCAGCCAAGGCGGGGGGCGGGTTTTGGGTGAAGCTTTCTTT.

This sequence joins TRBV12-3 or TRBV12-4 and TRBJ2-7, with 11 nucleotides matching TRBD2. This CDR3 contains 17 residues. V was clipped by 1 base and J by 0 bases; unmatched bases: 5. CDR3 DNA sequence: TGTGCCAGCAGTTTAGGGGGACTAGCGGTAATCTCCTACGAGCAGTACTTC. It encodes CASSLGGLAVISYEQYF.

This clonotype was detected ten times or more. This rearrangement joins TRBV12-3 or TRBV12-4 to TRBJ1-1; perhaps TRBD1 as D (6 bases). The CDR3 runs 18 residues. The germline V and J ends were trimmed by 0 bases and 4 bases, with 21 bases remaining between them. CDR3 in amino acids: CASSLAWPGAGTGTEAFF. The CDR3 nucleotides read TGTGCCAGCAGTTTAGCGTGGCCAGGGGCTGGTACAGGCACTGAAGCTTTCTTT.

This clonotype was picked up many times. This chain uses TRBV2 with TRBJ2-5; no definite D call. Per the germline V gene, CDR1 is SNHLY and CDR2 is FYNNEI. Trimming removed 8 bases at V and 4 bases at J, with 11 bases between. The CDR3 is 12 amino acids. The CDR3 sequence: CASCPALETQYF. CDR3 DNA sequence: TGTGCCAGCTGTCCAGCGTTAGAGACCCAGTACTTC.